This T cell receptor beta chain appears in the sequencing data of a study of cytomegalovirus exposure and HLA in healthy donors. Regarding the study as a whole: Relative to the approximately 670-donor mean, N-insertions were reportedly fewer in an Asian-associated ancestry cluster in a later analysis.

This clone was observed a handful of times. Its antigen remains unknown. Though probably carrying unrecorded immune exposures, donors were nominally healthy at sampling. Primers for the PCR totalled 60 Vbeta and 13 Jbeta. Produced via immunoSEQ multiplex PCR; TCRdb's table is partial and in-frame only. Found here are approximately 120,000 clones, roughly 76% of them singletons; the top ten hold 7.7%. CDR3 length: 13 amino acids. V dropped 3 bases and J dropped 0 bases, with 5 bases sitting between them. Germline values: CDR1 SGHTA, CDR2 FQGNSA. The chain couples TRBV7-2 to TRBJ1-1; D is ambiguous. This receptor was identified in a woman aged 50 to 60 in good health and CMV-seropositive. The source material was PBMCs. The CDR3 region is CASSFSVNTEAFF. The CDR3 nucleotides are TGTGCCAGCAGCTTCTCGGTGAACACTGAAGCTTTCTTT.